The 10 T cell receptor beta chains presented below share a single source sample, sequenced in a study of T-cell memory formation after mild COVID-19 (dated by TCRdb to about 2021). The method was 5' RACE. The sequencing machine was an Illumina NovaSeq 6000. TCRdb itself trimmed the public reads at Q25 with fastp, ran MiXCR and retained productive beta chains. For every CDR3 protein sequence, its rows merge into one entry that carries the most common genes and DNA. The sample table holds around 340,000 distinct CDR3 sequences, of which roughly 21% were seen once. About an eighth of the sample comes from the top ten. Specimen: PBMCs or a T cell subset sorted from them (not recorded which). These receptors all stem from an adult woman who had mild COVID-19 (a few samples of this study predate the infection). The sample titles of this study are shuffled in the database, so cell type and time point are left out; the donor was told from shared clones.

The chain recombines TRBV6-5 with TRBJ2-2, with D possibly being TRBD1 or TRBD2 (6 bases each). The V gene's germline CDR1 is MNHEY and CDR2 SVGAGI. V gave up 8 bases and J gave up 4 bases, with 8 bases separating them. The CDR3 totals 12 residues. CDR3 region: CASEGGTGELFF. CDR3 sequence (DNA): TGTGCCAGCGAGGGGGGCACCGGGGAGCTGTTTTTT.

J is TRBJ2-1 and V is TRBV6-5, with a possible D match to TRBD2 (6 bases). Per germline, CDR1 MNHEY and CDR2 SVGAGI. V lost 0 bases, J lost 8 bases, and 14 bases lay in between. This CDR3 has 15 residues. The CDR3 DNA reads as TGTGCCAGCAGTTACTCGGAGGGCCCCGTCGATGAGCAGTTCTTC. Its protein product is CASSYSEGPVDEQFF.

The chain is built from TRBV5-1 and TRBJ2-7, with TRBD2 matching 7 bases. This CDR3 has 16 amino acids. V shed 1 base, J shed 2 bases, and the junction held 9 bases outside the gene matches. The V gene's germline CDR1 is SGHRS and CDR2 YFSETQ. The CDR3 DNA follows: TGCGCCAGCAGCTTGCCCCGGGGGAGGGCCACCTACGAGCAGTACTTC. The encoded protein is CASSLPRGRATYEQYF.

This clonotype has only a few counts. V usage is TRBV14 and J usage is TRBJ2-7, with D perhaps matching TRBD1 or TRBD2 (5 bases each). This CDR3 has 13 residues. The germline V gene encodes CDR1 SGHDN and CDR2 FVKESK. V was pared by 4 bases and J by 3 bases, with 10 bases between. The CDR3 coding sequence is TGTGCCAGCAGCCCGGGACGGTTCTACGAGCAGTACTTC. It specifies CASSPGRFYEQYF.

This chain joins TRBV5-1 and TRBJ2-1; D is possibly TRBD1 (5 bases). CDR3 size: 15 residues. V was clipped by 5 bases and J by 7 bases, with 19 bases between them. Germline V gene sequence: CDR1 SGHRS, CDR2 YFSETQ. The CDR3 bases are TGCGCCAGCAGGGAAGCCAACCTCAGGGCGAATGAGCAGTTCTTC. This encodes CASREANLRANEQFF.

The chain links TRBV7-2 to TRBJ2-1, with TRBD2 identical over 9 bases. Germline CDR1 SGHTA, CDR2 FQGNSA. Trimming at V came to 7 bases and at J to 4 bases, leaving 8 bases not matched to a gene. The CDR3 length is 15 residues. DNA of the CDR3: TGTGCCAGCATGACGAGCGGGGGGCCTTACAATGAGCAGTTCTTC. Protein product: CASMTSGGPYNEQFF.

The chain joins TRBV9 to TRBJ2-2; TRBD2 aligns across 7 bases. The J segment lost 1 base and the V segment lost 0 bases, leaving 3 bases of the junction unmatched. Looked up from germline, CDR1 is SGDLS and CDR2 is YYNGEE. The CDR3 contains 16 residues. DNA of the CDR3: TGTGCCAGCAGCGTAGAAGCTAGCGGGAACACCGGGGAGCTGTTTTTT. The encoded protein is CASSVEASGNTGELFF.

This clonotype was picked up many times. The CDR3 DNA follows: TGTGCCAGCAGCGTAGGTCTGGGACTAAACTACAATGAGCAGTTCTTC. Translation gives CASSVGLGLNYNEQFF. The chain is built from TRBV9 and TRBJ2-1, with 7 bases fitting TRBD2. From germline, CDR1 is SGDLS and CDR2 YYNGEE. The CDR3 covers 16 residues. V lost 0 bases, J lost 3 bases, and 6 bases stayed unmatched.

V and J are TRBV27 and TRBJ1-1; D unclear. V lost 5 bases and J lost 1, with 14 bases in between. This CDR3 spans 15 amino acids. The germline gives CDR1 MNHEY, CDR2 SMNVEV (reference sequence). CDR3 residues: CASSPLPLGNTEAFF. The CDR3, as DNA: TGTGCCAGCAGTCCCCTGCCCCTAGGGAACACTGAAGCTTTCTTT.

V is TRBV10-3 and J is TRBJ2-7; TRBD2 is a possible D gene (5 bases). Germline V gene data show CDR1 as ENHRY and CDR2 as SYGVKD. V shed 1 base and J shed 7 bases, with 11 bases lying between them. The CDR3 consists of 13 residues. CDR3 sequence: CAISELDSGEQYF. The CDR3 DNA reads TGTGCCATCAGTGAGTTGGACTCCGGGGAGCAGTACTTC.